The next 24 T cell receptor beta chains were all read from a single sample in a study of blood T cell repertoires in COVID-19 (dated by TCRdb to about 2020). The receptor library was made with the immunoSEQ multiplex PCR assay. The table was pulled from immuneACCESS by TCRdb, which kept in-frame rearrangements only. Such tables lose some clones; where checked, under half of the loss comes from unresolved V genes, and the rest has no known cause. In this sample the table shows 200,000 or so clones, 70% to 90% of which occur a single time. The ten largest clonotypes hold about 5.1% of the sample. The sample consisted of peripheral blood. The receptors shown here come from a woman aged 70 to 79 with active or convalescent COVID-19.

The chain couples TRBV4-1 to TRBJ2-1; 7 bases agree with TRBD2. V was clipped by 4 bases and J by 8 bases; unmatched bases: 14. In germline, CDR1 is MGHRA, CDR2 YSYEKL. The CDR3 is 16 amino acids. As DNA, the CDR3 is TGCGCCAGCAGCCGAGGCCTAGCGGAGGGACTACATGAGCAGTTCTTC. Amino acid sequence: CASSRGLAEGLHEQFF.

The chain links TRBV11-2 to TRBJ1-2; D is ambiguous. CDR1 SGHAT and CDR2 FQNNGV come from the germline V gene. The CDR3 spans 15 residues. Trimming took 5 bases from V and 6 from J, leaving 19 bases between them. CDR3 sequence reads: CASSPRPVQVNGYTF. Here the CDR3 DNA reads TGTGCCAGCAGCCCCAGGCCGGTCCAGGTGAATGGCTACACCTTC.

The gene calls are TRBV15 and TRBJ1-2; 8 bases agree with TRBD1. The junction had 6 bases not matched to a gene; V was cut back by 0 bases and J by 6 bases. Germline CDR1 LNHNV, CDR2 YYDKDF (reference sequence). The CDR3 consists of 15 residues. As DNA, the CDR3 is TGTGCCACCAGCAGAGATAAAACAGGGGGAAATGGCTACACCTTC. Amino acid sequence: CATSRDKTGGNGYTF.

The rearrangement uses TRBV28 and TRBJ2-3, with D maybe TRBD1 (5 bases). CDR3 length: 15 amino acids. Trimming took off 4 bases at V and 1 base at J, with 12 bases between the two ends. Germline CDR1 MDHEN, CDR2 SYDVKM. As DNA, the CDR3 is TGTGCCAGCAGTTCGCCAGGGCGAGGCACAGATACGCAGTATTTT. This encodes CASSSPGRGTDTQYF.

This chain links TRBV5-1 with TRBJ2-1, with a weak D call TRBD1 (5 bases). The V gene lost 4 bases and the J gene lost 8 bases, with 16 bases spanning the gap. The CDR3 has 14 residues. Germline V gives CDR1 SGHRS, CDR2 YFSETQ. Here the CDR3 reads CASSATGFEDEQFF. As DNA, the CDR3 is TGCGCCAGCAGCGCCACAGGATTCGAGGATGAGCAGTTCTTC. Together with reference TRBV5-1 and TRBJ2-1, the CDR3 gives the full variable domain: KAGVTQTPRYLIKTRGQQVTLSCSPISGHRSVSWYQQTPGQGLQFLFEYFSETQRNKGNFPGRFSGRQFSNSRSEMNVSTLELGDSALYLCASSATGFEDEQFFGPGTRLTVL.

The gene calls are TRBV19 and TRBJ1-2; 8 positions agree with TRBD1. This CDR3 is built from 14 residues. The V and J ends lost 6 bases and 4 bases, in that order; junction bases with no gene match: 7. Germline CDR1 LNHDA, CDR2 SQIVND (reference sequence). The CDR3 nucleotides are TGTGCCAGTAGGACAGGGGAAGGTAGCTATGGCTACACCTTC. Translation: CASRTGEGSYGYTF.

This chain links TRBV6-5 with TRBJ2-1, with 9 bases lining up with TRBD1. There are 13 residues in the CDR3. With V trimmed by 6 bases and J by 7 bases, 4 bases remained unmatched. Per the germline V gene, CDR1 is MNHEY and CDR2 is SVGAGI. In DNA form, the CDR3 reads TGTGCCAGCAGCCGGGACAGGGTTAATGAGCAGTTCTTC. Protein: CASSRDRVNEQFF.

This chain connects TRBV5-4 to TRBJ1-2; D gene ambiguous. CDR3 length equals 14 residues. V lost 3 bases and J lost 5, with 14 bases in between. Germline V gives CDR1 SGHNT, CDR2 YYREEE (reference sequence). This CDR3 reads CASSSGLNQYGYTF. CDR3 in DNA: TGTGCCAGCAGCTCCGGGTTAAATCAGTATGGCTACACCTTC.

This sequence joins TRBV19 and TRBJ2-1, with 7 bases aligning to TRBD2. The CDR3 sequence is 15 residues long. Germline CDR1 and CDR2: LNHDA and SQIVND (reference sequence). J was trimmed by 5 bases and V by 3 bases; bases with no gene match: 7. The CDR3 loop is CASSISLALHNEQFF. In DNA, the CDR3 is TGTGCCAGTAGTATCTCACTAGCGCTCCACAATGAGCAGTTCTTC.

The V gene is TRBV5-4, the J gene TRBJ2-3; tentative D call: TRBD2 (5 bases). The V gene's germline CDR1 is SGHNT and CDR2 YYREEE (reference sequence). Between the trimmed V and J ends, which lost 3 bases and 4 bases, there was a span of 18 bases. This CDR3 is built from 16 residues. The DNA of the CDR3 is TGTGCCAGCAGCTCGGCGGCGGTAAAGCGGCCAGATACGCAGTATTTT. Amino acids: CASSSAAVKRPDTQYF.

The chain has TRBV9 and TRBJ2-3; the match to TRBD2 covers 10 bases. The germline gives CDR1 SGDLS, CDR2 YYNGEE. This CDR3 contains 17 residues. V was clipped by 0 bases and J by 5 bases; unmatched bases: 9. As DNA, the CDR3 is TGTGCCAGCAGCGTAGATCCTAGCGGGAGAATGTTAGATACGCAGTATTTT. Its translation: CASSVDPSGRMLDTQYF.

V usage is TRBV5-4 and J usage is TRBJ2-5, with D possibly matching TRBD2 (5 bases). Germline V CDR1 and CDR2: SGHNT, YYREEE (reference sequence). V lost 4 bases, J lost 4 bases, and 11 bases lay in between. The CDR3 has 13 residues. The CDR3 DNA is TGTGCCAGCAGCCCACGGCTAGCAGAGACCCAGTACTTC. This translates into CASSPRLAETQYF.

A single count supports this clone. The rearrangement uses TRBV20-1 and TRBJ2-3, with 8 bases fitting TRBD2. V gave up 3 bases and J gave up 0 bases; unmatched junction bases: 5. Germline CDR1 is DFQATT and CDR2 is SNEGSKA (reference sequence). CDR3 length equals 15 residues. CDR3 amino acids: CSASPIAGSTDTQYF. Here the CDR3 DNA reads TGCAGTGCTAGTCCTATAGCGGGAAGCACAGATACGCAGTATTTT.

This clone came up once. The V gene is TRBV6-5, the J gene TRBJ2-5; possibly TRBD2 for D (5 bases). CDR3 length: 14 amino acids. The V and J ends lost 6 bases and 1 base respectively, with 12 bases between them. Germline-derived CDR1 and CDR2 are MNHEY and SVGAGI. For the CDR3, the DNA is TGTGCCAGCAGCTCTAGCTTAGGCCAAGAGACCCAGTACTTC. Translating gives CASSSSLGQETQYF.

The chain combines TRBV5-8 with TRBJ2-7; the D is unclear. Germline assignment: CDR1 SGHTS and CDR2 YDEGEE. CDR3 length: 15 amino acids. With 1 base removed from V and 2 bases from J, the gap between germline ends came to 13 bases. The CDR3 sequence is CASSLYSTPTYEQYF. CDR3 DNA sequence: TGTGCCAGCAGCTTGTACAGTACGCCGACCTACGAGCAGTACTTC.

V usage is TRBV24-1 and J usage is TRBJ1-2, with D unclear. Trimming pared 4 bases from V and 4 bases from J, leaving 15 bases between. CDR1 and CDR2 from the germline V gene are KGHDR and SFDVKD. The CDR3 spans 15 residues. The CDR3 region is CATSDKHGRTYGYTF. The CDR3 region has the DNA TGTGCCACCAGTGACAAACATGGCCGTACCTATGGCTACACCTTC.

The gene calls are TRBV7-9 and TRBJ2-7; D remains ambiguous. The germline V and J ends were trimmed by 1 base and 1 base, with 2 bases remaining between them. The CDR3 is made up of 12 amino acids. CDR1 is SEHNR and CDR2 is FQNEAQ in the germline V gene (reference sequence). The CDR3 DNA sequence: TGTGCCAGCAGCTTAGTATCCTACGAGCAGTACTTC. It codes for CASSLVSYEQYF.

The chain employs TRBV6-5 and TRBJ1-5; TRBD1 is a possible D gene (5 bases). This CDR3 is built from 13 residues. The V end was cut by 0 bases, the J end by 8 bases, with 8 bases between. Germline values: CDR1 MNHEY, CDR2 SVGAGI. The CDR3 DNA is TGTGCCAGCAGTTACTCTTCAGGGAAGCCCCAGCATTTT. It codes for CASSYSSGKPQHF.

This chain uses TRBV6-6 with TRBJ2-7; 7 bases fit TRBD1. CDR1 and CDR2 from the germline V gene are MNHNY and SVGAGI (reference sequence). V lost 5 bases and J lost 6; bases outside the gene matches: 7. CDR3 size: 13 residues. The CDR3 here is CASSKQTGLEQYF. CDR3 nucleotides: TGTGCCAGCAGTAAACAGACAGGGCTCGAGCAGTACTTC.

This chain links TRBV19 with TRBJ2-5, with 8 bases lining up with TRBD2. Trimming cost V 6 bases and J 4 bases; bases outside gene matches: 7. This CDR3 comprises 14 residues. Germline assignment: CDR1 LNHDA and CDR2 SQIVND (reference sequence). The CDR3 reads CASRSGRAGETQYF. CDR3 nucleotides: TGTGCCAGTAGATCCGGGAGGGCCGGAGAGACCCAGTACTTC.

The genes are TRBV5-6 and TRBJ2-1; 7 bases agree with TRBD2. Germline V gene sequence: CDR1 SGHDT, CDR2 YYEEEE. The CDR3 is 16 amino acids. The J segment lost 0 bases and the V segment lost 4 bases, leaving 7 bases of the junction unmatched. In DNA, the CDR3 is TGTGCCAGCAGCCCGTTAGCGGGTAACTCCTACAATGAGCAGTTCTTC. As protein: CASSPLAGNSYNEQFF.

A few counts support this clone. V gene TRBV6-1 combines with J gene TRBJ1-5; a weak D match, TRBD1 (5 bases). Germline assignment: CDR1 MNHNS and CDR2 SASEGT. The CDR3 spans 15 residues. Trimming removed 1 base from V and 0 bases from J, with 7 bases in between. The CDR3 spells CASSEEGLSNQPQHF. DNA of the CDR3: TGTGCCAGCAGTGAAGAGGGGCTTAGCAATCAGCCCCAGCATTTT.

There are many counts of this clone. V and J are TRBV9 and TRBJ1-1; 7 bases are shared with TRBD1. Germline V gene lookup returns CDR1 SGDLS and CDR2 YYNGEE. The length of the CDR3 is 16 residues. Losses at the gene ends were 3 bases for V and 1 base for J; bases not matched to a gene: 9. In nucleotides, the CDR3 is TGTGCCAGCAGCGCCCAAGGCGGACAGGAGAACACTGAAGCTTTCTTT. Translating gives CASSAQGGQENTEAFF.

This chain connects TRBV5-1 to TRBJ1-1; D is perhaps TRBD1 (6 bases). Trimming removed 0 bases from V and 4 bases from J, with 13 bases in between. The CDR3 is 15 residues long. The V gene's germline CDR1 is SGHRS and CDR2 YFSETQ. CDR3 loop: CASSLVQGRGTEAFF. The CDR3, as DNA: TGCGCCAGCAGCTTGGTTCAGGGGAGGGGCACTGAAGCTTTCTTT. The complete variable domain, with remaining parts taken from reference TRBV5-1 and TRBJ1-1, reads KAGVTQTPRYLIKTRGQQVTLSCSPISGHRSVSWYQQTPGQGLQFLFEYFSETQRNKGNFPGRFSGRQFSNSRSEMNVSTLELGDSALYLCASSLVQGRGTEAFFGQGTRLTVV.